This T cell receptor (beta chain) was sequenced in a study of naive and memory T cell subsets. Cells stained for CD3, CD4, CD8, CD45RA and CD27 were sorted into four subsets. Both TRBC1 and TRBC2 were covered by a beta constant-region primer of two equimolar oligonucleotides. TCRdb reanalysed the UMI-ligation and nested PCR reads using MiXCR and keeps one entry per CDR3 protein. The table shows 120,000 to 150,000 distinct CDR3 sequences, with about a sixth occurring only once. Notes on the study in general: From naive to CM, EM and EMRA, diversity decreased and Gini increased. The power law exponent of TCR abundance differed between naive and memory cells. Especially in CD8 cells, naive repertoires contained a few larger clonotypes, possibly CD45RA-re-expressing memory cells.

V lost 8 bases, J lost 2 bases, and 12 bases lay in between. The CDR3 totals 13 residues. From germline, CDR1 is SGHRS and CDR2 YFSETQ. In the case of this clonotype: Its antigen is currently unknown.

The chain has TRBV5-1 and TRBJ2-3, with D unclear. The specimen sequenced was naive CD4+ T cells from blood. The clonotype comes from a human donor in good health. The CDR3 spells CASRMGATDTQYF. In DNA form, the CDR3 reads TGCGCCAGTCGAATGGGTGCCACAGATACGCAGTATTTT.